A single sample is the source of the 21 T cell receptor beta chains below, sequenced in a study of blood T cell repertoires in COVID-19. Method: immunoSEQ multiplex PCR; TCRdb's copy keeps in-frame clones and lacks some. The repertoire holds tens of thousands of clones, with 87% as singletons. Source material: peripheral blood. These TCRs come from a woman between 50 and 59 years old with active or convalescent COVID-19.

The chain joins TRBV4-3 to TRBJ1-1; the match to TRBD1 covers 8 bases. The ends lost 0 bases at V and 7 bases at J; junction bases unmatched: 10. The germline gives CDR1 LGHNA, CDR2 YSLEER. This CDR3 is 16 amino acids long. The CDR3 is CASSQEGHAGGGEAFF. For the CDR3, the DNA is TGCGCCAGCAGCCAAGAAGGTCACGCAGGGGGCGGTGAAGCTTTCTTT.

The chain links TRBV5-1 to TRBJ2-6, with 7 nucleotides matching TRBD2. CDR3 length: 15 amino acids. CDR1 and CDR2 (germline): SGHRS, YFSETQ. V lost 5 bases, J lost 1 base, and 3 bases stayed unmatched. The CDR3, as DNA: TGCGCCAGCAGGGGAGGGGTGTCTGGGGCCAACGTCCTGACTTTC. As protein: CASRGGVSGANVLTF.

V gene TRBV6-2 or TRBV6-3 combines with J gene TRBJ1-1; 8 positions agree with TRBD1. CDR1 and CDR2 (germline): MNHEY, SVGEGT. With 2 bases clipped from V and 9 bases from J, the junction kept 5 bases outside the gene matches. This CDR3 region has 13 residues. CDR3 sequence reads: CASSYTQGAKAFF. CDR3 in DNA: TGTGCCAGCAGTTACACGCAGGGGGCTAAAGCTTTCTTT.

The chain is built from TRBV18 and TRBJ2-1, with 14 bases lining up with TRBD2. In germline, CDR1 is KGHSH, CDR2 LQKENI. V shed 4 bases and J 9 bases; nucleotides not matched to a gene: 8. The length of the CDR3 is 16 residues. The DNA for the CDR3 is TGTGCCAGCTCACTGCCCGGGACTAGCGGGGGAGGTGAGCAGTTCTTC. This translates into CASSLPGTSGGGEQFF.

The chain couples TRBV6-5 to TRBJ2-1; perhaps TRBD2 as D (5 bases). V lost 6 bases and J lost 9, with 18 bases in between. The CDR3 totals 14 residues. In germline, CDR1 is MNHEY, CDR2 SVGAGI. The CDR3 sequence is CASSPGPPAGEQFF. For the CDR3, the DNA is TGTGCCAGCAGCCCCGGGCCCCCGGCGGGTGAGCAGTTCTTC.

The chain carries TRBV5-6 and TRBJ2-7; TRBD1 aligns across 10 bases. The CDR3 runs to 14 residues. The germline gives CDR1 SGHDT, CDR2 YYEEEE. The junction had 4 bases not matched to a gene; V was cut back by 2 bases and J by 5 bases. The CDR3 sequence: CASSFGTGDHEQYF. CDR3 nucleotide sequence: TGTGCCAGCAGCTTTGGGACAGGGGACCACGAGCAGTACTTC.

The chain recombines TRBV7-3 with TRBJ2-3; D possibly corresponds to TRBD2 (6 bases). From germline, CDR1 is SGHTA and CDR2 FQGTGA. Trimming cost V 1 base and J 0 bases, with 8 bases left between them. The CDR3 is 15 amino acids. The CDR3 bases are TGTGCCAGCAGCTTAAGTGGGGGGAGCACAGATACGCAGTATTTT. It encodes CASSLSGGSTDTQYF.

This chain joins TRBV29-1 and TRBJ2-1, with TRBD2 as a possible D gene (5 bases). Trimming shortened V by 4 bases and J by 3 bases, and 10 bases separated the two germline ends. The CDR3 loop spans 13 amino acids. Germline lookup yields CDR1 SQVTM and CDR2 ANQGSEA. This chain's CDR3 is CSVVETIYNEQFF. In DNA, the CDR3 is TGCAGCGTTGTCGAGACTATCTACAATGAGCAGTTCTTC.

The gene calls are TRBV18 and TRBJ1-5; 8 bases match TRBD1. This CDR3 contains 15 residues. V dropped 5 bases and J dropped 3; count of bases not matched to a gene: 6. The germline V gene has CDR1 KGHSH and CDR2 LQKENI. The CDR3 nucleotides are TGTGCCAGCTCAGAGCGACAGGGGTACAATCAGCCCCAGCATTTT. Protein sequence: CASSERQGYNQPQHF.

The chain carries TRBV18 and TRBJ2-7; 7 nucleotides agree with TRBD1. The CDR3 sequence is 14 residues long. Losses at the gene ends were 3 bases for V and 1 base for J; bases not matched to a gene: 3. Germline lookup yields CDR1 KGHSH and CDR2 LQKENI. Here the CDR3 DNA reads TGTGCCAGCTCACCCGTACAGGGGTCCTACGAGCAGTACTTC. Its translation is CASSPVQGSYEQYF.

The gene calls are TRBV7-3 and TRBJ2-3; TRBD2 agrees at 12 bases. From germline, CDR1 is SGHTA and CDR2 FQGTGA. The CDR3 sequence is 19 residues long. V lost 0 bases to trimming and J lost 2 bases; unmatched junction nucleotides: 9. The CDR3 spells CASSLTASGGASITDTQYF. CDR3 DNA: TGTGCCAGCAGCTTAACCGCTAGCGGGGGGGCAAGTATCACAGATACGCAGTATTTT.

The chain couples TRBV7-3 to TRBJ2-3; maybe TRBD2 (6 bases). This CDR3 region has 16 residues. The V gene lost 4 bases and the J gene lost 3 bases, with 17 bases spanning the gap. CDR1 and CDR2 (germline): SGHTA, FQGTGA. CDR3 amino acids: CASSSQWGRGTDTQYF. As DNA, the CDR3 is TGTGCCAGCAGCTCGCAGTGGGGCCGGGGGACAGATACGCAGTATTTT.

The genes are TRBV27 and TRBJ1-6; 8 bases are shared with TRBD1. V was pared by 10 bases and J by 12 bases, with 17 bases of the junction left unmatched. This CDR3 spans 15 amino acids. Germline CDR1 reads MNHEY; CDR2 reads SMNVEV (reference sequence). This CDR3 reads CATKTGVVGLEPLHF. CDR3 DNA: TGTGCCACCAAGACAGGGGTTGTTGGATTGGAACCCCTCCACTTT.

V and J are TRBV7-8 and TRBJ2-2; D is perhaps TRBD1 (6 bases). V lost 3 bases and J 4 bases, leaving 12 bases between the germline ends. The CDR3 loop spans 15 amino acids. Looked up from germline, CDR1 is SGHVS and CDR2 is FQNEAQ. DNA of the CDR3: TGTGCCAGCAGCTTCCACAGGGTAGCCACCGGGGAGCTGTTTTTT. Its translation is CASSFHRVATGELFF.

This clone was detected a few times. This chain joins TRBV28 and TRBJ1-6; no definite D call. The CDR3 extends over 15 amino acids. Trimming removed 3 bases from V and 0 bases from J, with 6 bases in between. CDR1 and CDR2 (germline): MDHEN, SYDVKM. The CDR3 DNA sequence: TGTGCCAGCAGTTTGGGGAGCTCCTATAATTCACCCCTCCACTTT. Residues: CASSLGSSYNSPLHF.

For the CDR3, the DNA is TGCAGTGCTAGTCCCGGACTAGCGGGGGGGCCGGGATATCAGTATTTT. It yields the protein CSASPGLAGGPGYQYF. The rearrangement joins TRBV20-1 to TRBJ2-3; 15 positions match TRBD2. Germline V gene lookup returns CDR1 DFQATT and CDR2 SNEGSKA (reference sequence). The V and J ends lost 3 bases and 12 bases, in that order; junction bases with no gene match: 13. This CDR3 has 16 residues.

The chain employs TRBV18 and TRBJ2-3; D unclear. The germline gives CDR1 KGHSH, CDR2 LQKENI. Trimming cost V 3 bases and J 0 bases, with 4 bases left between them. The CDR3 is 13 residues long. The CDR3 spells CASSPVSTDTQYF. CDR3 coding DNA: TGTGCCAGCTCACCCGTGAGCACAGATACGCAGTATTTT.

This chain connects TRBV3-1 (or the pseudogene TRBV3-2) to TRBJ1-2; 10 bases are shared with TRBD1. The J segment lost 8 bases and the V segment lost 6 bases, leaving 6 bases of the junction unmatched. Germline V gives CDR1 LGHDT, CDR2 YNNKEL (reference sequence). The CDR3 has 13 amino acids. For the CDR3, the DNA is TGTGCCAGCAGGGACAGGGGGGGACGCGGCTACACCTTC. This gives the protein CASRDRGGRGYTF.

This clone was picked up one time. The chain recombines TRBV3-1 (or the pseudogene TRBV3-2) with TRBJ1-2; a possible D gene is TRBD1 (6 bases). CDR3 length equals 14 residues. V was cut by 4 bases and J by 4 bases, with 13 bases left in between. Germline V gene lookup returns CDR1 LGHDT and CDR2 YNNKEL (reference sequence). The CDR3 protein is CASSLPGQSYGYTF. In DNA, the CDR3 is TGTGCCAGCAGCCTTCCTGGACAGTCCTATGGCTACACCTTC.

The chain uses TRBV5-1 and TRBJ1-2; TRBD1 matches 8 bases. V gave up 3 bases and J gave up 6 bases; unmatched junction bases: 7. This CDR3 contains 14 residues. From germline, CDR1 is SGHRS and CDR2 YFSETQ. The CDR3 sequence: CASSSGQEGDGYTF. CDR3 in DNA: TGCGCCAGCAGCTCGGGACAGGAGGGGGATGGCTACACCTTC.

V is TRBV6-2 or TRBV6-3 and J is TRBJ2-1, with D perhaps matching TRBD1 (6 bases). Trimming left V 2 bases short and J 15 bases short, with 14 bases between. CDR3 length: 12 amino acids. Per the germline V gene, CDR1 is MNHEY and CDR2 is SVGEGT. The CDR3 coding sequence is TGTGCCAGCAGTTACCGCCAGGGGATACGGTTCTTC. Translation gives CASSYRQGIRFF.